This T cell receptor beta chain was documented in a study of neurological immune-mediated disorders. Time point meaning: longitudinal time-point 3. Per the germline V gene, CDR1 is DFQATT and CDR2 is SNEGSKA (reference sequence). CDR3 length: 16 residues. Germline trimming cut 3 bases from V and 1 base from J; bases unmatched to any gene: 5. This clonotype was picked up many times. Via MiXCR, TCRdb re-called the 5' RACE reads, giving one row per CDR3 protein. The table has 95,000 to 110,000 distinct CDR3 sequences, 10% to 12% seen once. This sequence joins TRBV20-1 and TRBJ2-2; TRBD2 agrees at 10 bases. The clonotype comes from a female donor with HTLV-1-associated myelopathy (HAM/TSP). Sequencing was done on a sample of PBMCs. CDR3: CSARNPSGGNTGELFF. CDR3 DNA sequence: TGCAGTGCTAGGAACCCTAGCGGGGGGAACACCGGGGAGCTGTTTTTT.